In its sample, the clone carrying this TCR beta chain was seen a few times. Its antigen is undetermined. The V segment lost 6 bases and the J segment 1 base; nucleotides outside the gene matches: 3. CDR1 is MNHEY and CDR2 is SVGEGT in the germline V gene. The CDR3 consists of 14 residues. Data came from immunoSEQ multiplex PCR; TCRdb stores just in-frame clones and leaves some out. The top ten hold about 1.6% of the sample, which has roughly 150,000 clones, more than 90% seen once. The record originates from a study of T cell responses to AZD1222 COVID-19 vaccine. Overall study results and limits: Only six individuals given AZD1222 were seropositive at baseline. Vaccine-associated CD4 TCRs ranged over spike, dominating at 160-218 and 743-854. The breadth and depth of Spike-specific TCRs increased once two AZD1222 doses had been given. The sample set comprised mostly white British donors with more females, and clonal diversity was possibly underestimated.

This sequence was found in an adult in good health. Here the sequenced sample was peripheral blood, taken on day 0 of AZD1222 vaccination. The genes are TRBV6-2 or TRBV6-3 and TRBJ1-5; 7 nucleotides agree with TRBD1. CDR3 residues: CASSPTGSNQPQHF. The CDR3 DNA sequence: TGTGCCAGCAGCCCGACAGGGAGCAATCAGCCCCAGCATTTT.